The entry below gives a single TCR beta chain sequence along with its context. The specificity of this receptor is unknown. No base quality values were provided; no much bigger clone lies one nucleotide off. RNA was extracted using the RNeasy kit, and about 0.45 to 1 microgram was reverse transcribed with random hexamers. The immunoSEQ multiplex PCR assay, covering 54 Vbeta and 13 Jbeta segments, was used to amplify TCR beta CDR3 regions. Bias from PCR amplification was corrected by using a synthetic template baseline for primer optimization and for computational correction. Per the authors' processing: Only productive sequences were kept, with reads annotated to V, D and J genes according to IMGT and analyzed in immunoSEQ Analyzer. Clonality was calculated as one minus the Shannon entropy normalized by log2 of the number of productive unique sequences. Public and private clones were assessed among the 100 most prevalent clones of each patient and control. Clones were defined as Susac-specific when absent from the healthy and MS cohorts, from about 1,100 published viral clones and from other ImmuneACCESS disease sequences. TCRdb ran its own pipeline on the public reads, namely fastp trimming at Q25 and MiXCR clone calling, and kept in-frame beta chains. Each CDR3 protein appears once, grouped with its most common genes and DNA. TCRdb's processing, not the authors', yielded these V and J calls. This sample comprises about 53,000 distinct CDR3 sequences, around 95% of them detected only once. Clones ranked in the top ten supply roughly 0.8% of the sample.

Unmatched junction bases come to 7, with V trimmed by 6 bases and J by 5 bases. As encoded in the germline V gene, CDR1 is SQVTM while CDR2 is ANQGSEA. From cysteine to phenylalanine, the CDR3 is 13 amino acids long. Just the 39-base CDR3 DNA is kept, in frame starting at base 1. Peripheral blood CD8+ and CD4+ T cells from healthy donors, Susac syndrome patients and multiple sclerosis patients were profiled using high-throughput TCR beta sequencing. The Susac syndrome patients fulfilled recently defined diagnostic criteria for definite or probable disease. Bulk CD8+ and CD4+ T cells were purified by magnetic negative isolation, whereas CD8+ TEMRA cells were enriched by FACS. Blood was collected in EDTA tubes and processed within 24 hours, with PBMCs isolated through density gradient centrifugation. PBMCs intended for TCR sequencing were cryopreserved in liquid nitrogen and thawed later in a water bath at 37 degrees C. The sorted or isolated CD4+, CD8+ and CD8+ TEMRA cells had a purity of 90% or higher.

These data originate in a study of CD8 T cells in Susac syndrome (dated by TCRdb to the late 2010s). About the full investigation: Of the Susac syndrome patients who were sequenced, under ten were in clinical remission while roughly six had clinically active disease. At the time of blood withdrawal, Susac syndrome patients were either therapy-naive, taking corticosteroids (with some also receiving IVIg), or on IVIg alone. The study used repertoire sequencing to test whether antigen drove CD8+ T cell activation and differentiation in Susac syndrome. The study compared CD8+ T cell repertoire clonality among around 11 healthy donors, some 14 Susac syndrome patients and about 16 multiple sclerosis patients.

The paper's findings and limits, for the study overall: Looking at Susac-specific public clones, the researchers identified about 15 in the total CD8+ repertoire and 4 or 5 in the CD8+ TEMRA repertoire. The number of individuals in the TCR sequencing and HLA analysis was acknowledged as relatively small. Susac syndrome CD8+ repertoires showed clonal expansion, highest in CD8+ TEMRA cells and greater in clinically active than remitting patients.

The sequenced sample consisted of CD8+ T cells from PBMCs. The TCR was taken from a human donor with Susac syndrome. Here the chain combines TRBV29-1 and TRBJ1-2; a stretch of 9 junction bases matches TRBD1. Here is the DNA: TGCAGCGTGGATACACAGGGGGCTTATGGCTACACCTTC. It codes for CSVDTQGAYGYTF.